These 6 T cell receptor beta chains were all obtained from the same sample, sequenced in a study of cytomegalovirus exposure and HLA in healthy donors. PCR used 60 Vbeta primers and 13 Jbeta primers. The data were produced by immunoSEQ multiplex PCR, yet TCRdb's version contains in-frame clones alone and is incomplete. This table has hundreds of thousands of clones, about 80% appearing once. The sample comprised PBMCs. These receptors were taken from a woman between 40 and 55 years old in good health and CMV-seronegative.

The chain recombines TRBV6-5 with TRBJ1-4, with D unclear. Trimming pared 0 bases from V and 8 bases from J, leaving 13 bases between. The CDR3 loop spans 15 amino acids. Germline V CDR1 and CDR2: MNHEY, SVGAGI. The CDR3 coding sequence is TGTGCCAGCAGTTACTCGACGGCGCGGGTGGAAAAACTGTTTTTT. Protein product: CASSYSTARVEKLFF.

The chain combines TRBV7-8 with TRBJ2-2, with TRBD2 as a possible D gene (5 bases). From germline, CDR1 is SGHVS and CDR2 FQNEAQ. V was cut by 4 bases and J by 9 bases, with 15 bases left in between. The CDR3 extends over 14 amino acids. The CDR3 sequence is CASSSTRALWELFF. CDR3 nucleotides: TGTGCCAGCAGCTCCACTAGAGCCCTCTGGGAGCTGTTTTTT.

This sequence joins TRBV6-1 and TRBJ1-2; 7 bases match TRBD1. The CDR3 has 17 amino acids. The ends lost 6 bases at V and 5 bases at J; junction bases unmatched: 18. CDR1 and CDR2 (germline): MNHNS, SASEGT. The CDR3 sequence: CASSEPGQLLSSYGYTF. The CDR3 DNA reads TGTGCCAGCAGCGAACCGGGACAGCTACTCTCTTCGTATGGCTACACCTTC.

Only a few counts were recorded for this clone. The chain is built from TRBV7-6 and TRBJ2-1; 8 nucleotides line up with TRBD1. Germline lookup yields CDR1 SGHVS and CDR2 FNYEAQ. The V gene end was trimmed by 3 bases and the J gene end by 5 bases; junction bases not matched to a gene: 0. The CDR3 extends over 13 amino acids. The CDR3 DNA is TGTGCCAGCAGCTTGGGACAGGACAATGAGCAGTTCTTC. Its translation is CASSLGQDNEQFF.

This clone was counted a few times. This chain uses TRBV27 with TRBJ1-2; tentative D call: TRBD1 (6 bases). Trimming took 5 bases from V and 6 from J, leaving 13 bases between them. The germline V gene has CDR1 MNHEY and CDR2 SMNVEV (reference sequence). The CDR3 consists of 13 residues. In nucleotides, the CDR3 is TGTGCCAGCAGTCCGACAGGTTTTGATGGCTACACCTTC. Protein: CASSPTGFDGYTF.

The V gene is TRBV5-1, the J gene TRBJ2-6; TRBD1 aligns across 7 bases. Germline V CDR1 and CDR2: SGHRS, YFSETQ. CDR3 length: 16 amino acids. V was clipped by 0 bases and J by 4 bases; unmatched bases: 4. CDR3 DNA sequence: TGCGCCAGCAGCTTGGCACAGGGGTCCGGGGCCAACGTCCTGACTTTC. Protein: CASSLAQGSGANVLTF.